One and the same sample provided the 20 T cell receptor beta chains below, sequenced in a study of radiotherapy plus CTLA-4 blockade in lung cancer. Using immunoSEQ multiplex PCR, the repertoire was profiled, and TCRdb retains in-frame clones only, with some absent. The sample lists approximately 40,000 clones; 70% to 90% were seen once. This material consisted of peripheral blood, taken from a patient treated with radiotherapy plus ipilimumab. The receptors here all came from a human donor with non-small cell lung cancer whose response to radiotherapy plus ipilimumab could not be evaluated.

The count of this clone is one. The gene calls are TRBV7-9 and TRBJ2-5, with D unresolved. The end of the DNA is better explained by TRBJ2-7, so the J call may be wrong. The CDR3 contains 14 residues. Germline CDR1 reads SEHNR; CDR2 reads FQNEAQ (reference sequence). This CDR3 is CASSLAERSYEQYF. CDR3 in DNA: TGTGCCAGCAGCTTAGCCGAACGCTCCTACGAGCAGTACTTC.

The chain joins TRBV28 to TRBJ1-5, with 7 positions matching TRBD1. Per the germline V gene, CDR1 is MDHEN and CDR2 is SYDVKM. J gave up 7 bases and V 3 bases, and 9 bases lay outside the gene matches. CDR3 length equals 15 residues. The CDR3 region is CASSFNGRGNQPQHF. Written as DNA, the CDR3 is TGTGCCAGCAGTTTCAACGGCAGGGGGAACCAGCCCCAGCATTTT. The full variable domain, with the rest looked up from reference TRBV28 and TRBJ1-5, is DVKVTQSSRYLVKRTGEKVFLECVQDMDHENMFWYRQDPGLGLRLIYFSYDVKMKEKGDIPEGYSVSREKKERFSLILESASTNQTSMYLCASSFNGRGNQPQHFGDGTRLSIL.

The chain links TRBV5-4 to TRBJ1-2; maybe TRBD1 (5 bases). Trimming took off 4 bases at V and 4 bases at J, with 14 bases between the two ends. The germline V gene encodes CDR1 SGHNT and CDR2 YYREEE (reference sequence). This CDR3 is built from 14 residues. The CDR3 DNA sequence: TGTGCCAGCAGCGCAGACACAGGTCTCTATGGCTACACCTTC. Translated, it gives CASSADTGLYGYTF.

This chain joins TRBV7-9 and TRBJ1-5, with TRBD1 matching over 7 bases. Germline CDR1 and CDR2: SEHNR and FQNEAQ (reference sequence). The CDR3 covers 16 residues. Trimming took 8 bases from V and 6 from J; bases not matched to a gene: 16. Here the CDR3 DNA reads TGTGCCAGCTCGAGGACCGGGACAGCTTCTACTCAGCCCCAGCATTTT. Its protein product is CASSRTGTASTQPQHF.

V gene TRBV19 combines with J gene TRBJ2-5; TRBD1 matches 7 bases. The CDR3 is made up of 14 amino acids. Germline assignment: CDR1 LNHDA and CDR2 SQIVND (reference sequence). V lost 7 bases to trimming and J lost 5 bases; unmatched junction nucleotides: 10. The CDR3 coding sequence is TGTGCCAGTAAGAAAAGGGGGCTATGGGAGACCCAGTACTTC. It codes for CASKKRGLWETQYF.

The chain recombines TRBV2 with TRBJ2-1; TRBD1 aligns across 8 bases. The CDR3 loop spans 18 amino acids. Trimming removed 6 bases from V and 1 base from J; junction bases left unmatched: 14. Germline V lookup: CDR1 SNHLY, CDR2 FYNNEI. CDR3 residues: CASSHDRGRLGSYNEQFF. As DNA, the CDR3 is TGTGCCAGCAGCCACGACAGGGGTCGGTTGGGTTCCTACAATGAGCAGTTCTTC. The whole variable domain, filled in from reference TRBV2 and TRBJ2-1, reads EPEVTQTPSHQVTQMGQEVILRCVPISNHLYFYWYRQILGQKVEFLVSFYNNEISEKSEIFDDQFSVERPDGSNFTLKIRSTKLEDSAMYFCASSHDRGRLGSYNEQFFGPGTRLTVL.

The sample holds a few counts of this clone. This chain links TRBV28 with TRBJ2-7, with 9 bases matching TRBD2. The V segment lost 3 bases and the J segment 4 bases; nucleotides outside the gene matches: 16. The CDR3 length is 18 residues. Germline assignment: CDR1 MDHEN and CDR2 SYDVKM. The CDR3 loop is CASSFPKRVSSGNYEQYF. In DNA form, the CDR3 reads TGTGCCAGCAGTTTCCCAAAAAGAGTCTCTAGCGGGAATTACGAGCAGTACTTC.

This clone was counted once. The chain carries TRBV6-1 and TRBJ1-4, with D perhaps TRBD1 (6 bases). Trimming pared 4 bases from V and 8 bases from J, leaving 20 bases between. CDR3 length equals 16 residues. Germline V gene data show CDR1 as MNHNS and CDR2 as SASEGT. CDR3 amino acids: CASSARTAELGEKLFF. DNA of the CDR3: TGTGCCAGCAGTGCCCGGACAGCCGAACTAGGGGAAAAACTGTTTTTT.

In DNA form, the CDR3 reads TGTGCCAGCTCACCGGTCCAGAAGAACACCGGGGAGCTGTTTTTT. Translating gives CASSPVQKNTGELFF. The gene calls are TRBV18 and TRBJ2-2; no firm D call. Germline loops: CDR1 KGHSH, CDR2 LQKENI. With 3 bases removed from V and 1 base from J, the gap between germline ends came to 9 bases. This CDR3 has 15 residues.

The chain has TRBV5-1 and TRBJ2-3; D gene unclear. V was shortened by 4 bases and J by 2 bases, with 5 bases between the two germline ends. From germline, CDR1 is SGHRS and CDR2 YFSETQ. CDR3 length: 12 residues. CDR3 sequence (DNA): TGCGCCAGCAGCCTTTACACAGATACGCAGTATTTT. Translation: CASSLYTDTQYF.

The chain links TRBV6-5 to TRBJ1-1; possible D gene TRBD1, 5 bases. Per the germline V gene, CDR1 is MNHEY and CDR2 is SVGAGI. This CDR3 contains 15 residues. Trimming pared 8 bases from V and 4 bases from J, leaving 20 bases between. The CDR3 DNA follows: TGTGCCAGCGGTCGGGGGGAAGTGAGGGGCACTGAAGCTTTCTTT. The encoded protein is CASGRGEVRGTEAFF.

The chain is built from TRBV6-5 and TRBJ2-7; 8 bases align to TRBD2. The CDR3 has 14 amino acids. Trimming took 5 bases from V and 5 from J; bases not matched to a gene: 8. Germline V gene sequence: CDR1 MNHEY, CDR2 SVGAGI. CDR3 nucleotides: TGTGCCAGCAGTCCCGGCGGGGGGCCCCACGAGCAGTACTTC. Translating it yields CASSPGGGPHEQYF.

The J gene is TRBJ2-6, the V gene TRBV27; a weak D match, TRBD1 (5 bases). The V end lost 4 bases, the J end lost 4 bases, and 11 bases lay between the germline ends. The CDR3 runs to 15 residues. Germline-derived CDR1 and CDR2 are MNHEY and SMNVEV (reference sequence). The CDR3 here is CASSSQALGANVLTF. The CDR3 DNA sequence: TGTGCCAGCAGTTCACAGGCGCTGGGGGCCAACGTCCTGACTTTC.

Comments on this clone: An end of the junction differs from the germline gene, which may be a read error. The J gene is TRBJ2-1, the V gene TRBV7-7; 7 bases are a match to TRBD2. The CDR3 is 15 amino acids. CDR1 and CDR2 (germline): SSHAT, FNYEAQ (reference sequence). The CDR3 is CASSRGLGSYNEQFF. Here the CDR3 DNA reads TGTGCTAGCAGCAGAGGACTAGGGTCCTACAATGAGCAGTTCTTC.

The chain links TRBV28 to TRBJ1-2; 7 bases are shared with TRBD1. The J segment lost 4 bases and the V segment lost 1 base, leaving 12 bases of the junction unmatched. The length of the CDR3 is 17 residues. Germline-derived CDR1 and CDR2 are MDHEN and SYDVKM. CDR3 DNA sequence: TGTGCCAGCAGTTTATTGGAGACAGGGTTAGAGGTCTATGGCTACACCTTC. Translated: CASSLLETGLEVYGYTF.

The chain joins TRBV5-4 to TRBJ1-2, with 9 bases lining up with TRBD1. Germline V CDR1 and CDR2: SGHNT, YYREEE (reference sequence). The CDR3 length is 14 residues. With V trimmed by 5 bases and J by 7 bases, 9 bases remained unmatched. The CDR3 protein is CASSHTGGAGGYTF. CDR3 coding DNA: TGTGCCAGCAGTCATACAGGGGGCGCGGGTGGCTACACCTTC.

This rearrangement joins TRBV28 to TRBJ2-4; D is possibly TRBD2 (5 bases). Germline V gives CDR1 MDHEN, CDR2 SYDVKM. The CDR3 sequence is 15 residues long. The germline V and J ends were trimmed by 4 bases and 1 base, with 11 bases remaining between them. The CDR3 region is CASSSPRVAKNIQYF. The CDR3 coding sequence is TGTGCCAGCAGTTCCCCGAGGGTTGCCAAAAACATTCAGTACTTC. Variable domain in full (rest from reference TRBV28 and TRBJ2-4): DVKVTQSSRYLVKRTGEKVFLECVQDMDHENMFWYRQDPGLGLRLIYFSYDVKMKEKGDIPEGYSVSREKKERFSLILESASTNQTSMYLCASSSPRVAKNIQYFGAGTRLSVL.

This chain joins TRBV5-6 and TRBJ2-1, with D perhaps matching TRBD1 (6 bases). The CDR3 has 11 amino acids. V shed 4 bases and J shed 9 bases, with 8 bases lying between them. CDR1 SGHDT and CDR2 YYEEEE come from the germline V gene. CDR3 nucleotides: TGTGCCAGCAGCCGGACAGCTGAGCAGTTCTTC. It codes for CASSRTAEQFF.

This clone was recorded only once. The rearrangement joins TRBV18 to TRBJ2-5; a weak D match, TRBD1 (5 bases). This CDR3 is 16 amino acids long. Germline CDR1 and CDR2: KGHSH and LQKENI. Trimming took 0 bases from V and 3 from J, leaving 14 bases between them. As DNA, the CDR3 is TGTGCCAGCTCACCACCGGTCTCTGACAGCAAAGAGACCCAGTACTTC. Encoded protein: CASSPPVSDSKETQYF.

This chain links TRBV2 with TRBJ2-2; possibly TRBD1 for D (6 bases). Trimming left V 8 bases short and J 4 bases short, with 17 bases between. From germline, CDR1 is SNHLY and CDR2 FYNNEI. The CDR3 is 15 residues long. CDR3 DNA sequence: TGTGCCAGCGGTGGACAATTAGGGGGCACCGGGGAGCTGTTTTTT. This codes for CASGGQLGGTGELFF.